Below are 11 T cell receptor beta chains sequenced from a single sample in a study of blood T cell repertoires in COVID-19. Data came from immunoSEQ multiplex PCR; TCRdb stores just in-frame clones and leaves some out. The sample holds approximately 140,000 clones, roughly four fifths seen once. Sequenced: peripheral blood. The receptors come from a man aged 40-49 years with active or convalescent COVID-19.

This clone has a single count. J is TRBJ1-3 and V is TRBV10-3, with 10 bases lining up with TRBD1. V was pared by 11 bases and J by 6 bases, with 4 bases of the junction left unmatched. The CDR3 totals 12 residues. CDR1 is ENHRY, CDR2 SYGVKD, per germline. CDR3 sequence reads: CASGTGENTIYF. DNA of the CDR3: TGTGCCTCCGGGACAGGGGAAAACACCATATATTTT.

This chain connects TRBV27 to TRBJ1-2; 10 bases align to TRBD1. Per germline, CDR1 MNHEY and CDR2 SMNVEV (reference sequence). The CDR3 extends over 14 amino acids. J gave up 7 bases and V 8 bases, and 10 bases lay outside the gene matches. CDR3 in DNA: TGTGCCAGCCGCTCAAGGGACAGGGGACGTGGCTACACCTTC. It yields the protein CASRSRDRGRGYTF.

The chain uses TRBV5-4 and TRBJ2-3, with TRBD2 matching 11 bases. Germline V CDR1 and CDR2: SGHNT, YYREEE (reference sequence). The trim removed 2 bases at V and 4 bases at J, leaving 9 bases unmatched. This CDR3 is 17 amino acids long. CDR3 protein: CASSLELAGGPADTQYF. CDR3 bases: TGTGCCAGCAGCTTAGAATTAGCGGGGGGGCCCGCAGATACGCAGTATTTT.

In this sample, this clone turned up once. The chain recombines TRBV27 with TRBJ2-3; a possible D gene is TRBD2 (6 bases). Between the trimmed V and J ends, which lost 3 bases and 1 base, there was a span of 11 bases. Germline-derived CDR1 and CDR2 are MNHEY and SMNVEV (reference sequence). The CDR3 totals 15 residues. The CDR3 here is CASSLGGWGTDTQYF. The CDR3 bases are TGTGCCAGCAGTTTGGGGGGATGGGGCACAGATACGCAGTATTTT.

J is TRBJ2-7 and V is TRBV6-5; TRBD1 agrees at 8 bases. The CDR3 loop spans 15 amino acids. Unmatched junction bases numbered 11, after V lost 4 bases and J lost 6 bases. CDR1 and CDR2 (germline): MNHEY, SVGAGI. This chain's CDR3 is CASSFGGQVNFEQYF. In DNA, the CDR3 is TGTGCCAGCAGTTTCGGGGGACAGGTTAATTTCGAGCAGTACTTC.

V gene TRBV13 combines with J gene TRBJ1-2, with 11 bases matching TRBD1. CDR1 and CDR2 from the germline V gene are PRHDT and FYEKMQ (reference sequence). The CDR3 is 16 residues long. J was trimmed by 3 bases and V by 4 bases; bases with no gene match: 7. CDR3 amino acids: CASSSRTGGGDYGYTF. In nucleotides, the CDR3 is TGTGCCAGCAGCTCACGGACAGGGGGCGGTGACTATGGCTACACCTTC.

The chain links TRBV6-1 to TRBJ1-5; D not resolved. V lost 0 bases and J 7 bases, leaving 10 bases between the germline ends. The CDR3 totals 14 residues. Looked up from germline, CDR1 is MNHNS and CDR2 is SASEGT. The CDR3 region has the DNA TGTGCCAGCAGTGAAGCCCCGGACTGGCAGCCCCAGCATTTT. This translates into CASSEAPDWQPQHF.

This rearrangement joins TRBV5-1 to TRBJ2-2; possible D gene TRBD1, 6 bases. The germline V gene encodes CDR1 SGHRS and CDR2 YFSETQ. Between the trimmed V and J ends, which lost 3 bases and 7 bases, there was a span of 19 bases. The CDR3 has 16 residues. CDR3 bases: TGCGCCAGCAGCTCCTCGGGACACCGGTTAGACGGGGAGCTGTTTTTT. Translated: CASSSSGHRLDGELFF.

The V and J genes are TRBV7-3 and TRBJ1-1; 7 bases align to TRBD1. There are 12 residues in the CDR3. V lost 6 bases to trimming and J lost 11 bases; unmatched junction nucleotides: 9. The V gene's germline CDR1 is SGHTA and CDR2 FQGTGA. The CDR3 reads CASSAGTERAFF. In nucleotides, the CDR3 is TGTGCCAGCAGTGCTGGGACAGAGAGGGCTTTCTTT. The entire variable domain, with the rest obtained from reference TRBV7-3 and TRBJ1-1, is as follows: GAGVSQTPSNKVTEKGKYVELRCDPISGHTALYWYRQSLGQGPEFLIYFQGTGAADDSGLPNDRFFAVRPEGSVSTLKIQRTERGDSAVYLCASSAGTERAFFGQGTRLTVV.

The rearrangement links TRBV30 to TRBJ1-6; 7 bases map to TRBD1. V shed 4 bases and J 7 bases; nucleotides not matched to a gene: 7. Germline V gene lookup returns CDR1 GTSNPN and CDR2 SVGIG (reference sequence). This CDR3 spans 14 amino acids. CDR3: CAWILTGRNSPLHF. DNA of the CDR3: TGTGCCTGGATTCTGACAGGGCGAAATTCACCCCTCCACTTT.

The chain employs TRBV7-2 and TRBJ2-1, with TRBD2 matching over 11 bases. The CDR3 consists of 18 residues. The ends lost 5 bases at V and 6 bases at J; junction bases unmatched: 15. The germline V gene encodes CDR1 SGHTA and CDR2 FQGNSA. CDR3 sequence reads: CASSSWGLAASRGNEQFF. The CDR3 DNA is TGTGCCAGCAGCAGTTGGGGACTAGCGGCGAGTCGGGGCAATGAGCAGTTCTTC.